This paragraph reports one T cell receptor beta chain. No antigen is known for it. Base-call qualities are not available, and no considerably larger clone is one nucleotide away. The time point label, read with the paper, signifies: baseline before first vaccination. Samples from vaccinated people were obtained from the UK trials COV001 and COV002, which included a single-blind randomized controlled phase 2/3 trial of AZD1222 (ChAdOx1 nCoV-19) in healthy adults. For TCRbeta chain sequencing, PBMC samples were collected from trial participants at day 0 and at day 28 after the second dose. The CDR3 regions of human TCRbeta chains were subjected to immunosequencing. The authors' analysis ran thus. TCRs in the repertoires were compared against a reference library of SARS-CoV-2-specific TCRs that had been generated with the MIRA antigen-specificity platform. Breadth was defined as the fraction of unique TCRs that were SARS-CoV-2-associated. Depth was defined as the fraction of total T cells that were SARS-CoV-2-associated. Using the MIRA data, every spike-specific TCR was mapped to the spike region that the TCR reacted to and assigned to either a CD4 or a CD8 class. Log10-transformed breadth and depth values were compared by one-way ANOVA with Sidak's multiple comparisons tests. In TCRdb, the immuneACCESS table is reduced to in-frame sequences with V and J assigned. These tables do not hold every clone; where another copy was compared, an unresolved V gene accounts for under half, and the others remain unexplained. V and J calls and clone size come straight from that table; D and trimming were deduced from the DNA. For this sample the table gives 95,000 to 100,000 clones, of which roughly nine tenths were detected only once. The top ten constitute approximately 15% of the sample.

Its CDR3 holds 13 amino acids, cysteine through phenylalanine. The only DNA kept is the CDR3, 39 bases in frame from the first base. Deletion took 5 bases off V and 15 bases off J, with a span of 20 bases between the germline ends. Based on the germline V gene (reference sequence), the CDR1 and CDR2 sequences are MNHEY and SMNVEV. This record comes from a study of T cell responses to AZD1222 COVID-19 vaccine (dated by TCRdb to the early 2020s). For the wider study: AZD1222 recipients whose second dose came at about 4 weeks and those whose second dose came at about 12 weeks were combined into one group, since spike-specific TCR depth and breadth did not differ between the two schedules. A total of 240 or so trial participants underwent TCR sequencing, of whom 207 had received two doses of AZD1222 and 26 had received two doses of the MenACWY control vaccine. Trial participants were enrolled into age subgroups of 18-55, 56-69 and 70-plus years, which contained 148, 28 and 57 TCR-sequenced participants, respectively.

Findings and caveats that apply to the study as a whole: Participants were mostly white British and included more females than males, and it was suggested by the authors that clonal diversity may have been underestimated. In the small 56-69-year group, the increase in depth fell short of significance, most likely because of low power. The whole spike protein was spanned by vaccine-associated CD4 TCRs, and dominant responses were seen in regions 160-218 and 743-854. Conclusions about previously exposed vaccinees are limited, since just a handful of AZD1222 recipients were seropositive for SARS-CoV-2 at baseline. Nearly half of unique spike-specific TCRs reportedly recognized epitopes outside regions mutated in the B.1.351 and B.1.1.7 variants. No day 14 peak-response samples were available, so repertoires were characterized only after the peak T cell response. A significant rise in spike-specific TCR breadth and depth was observed after two AZD1222 doses relative to day 0 and relative to MenACWY recipients.

Specimen: peripheral blood, collected on day 0 of AZD1222 vaccination. The chain uses TRBV27 and TRBJ2-1; the D gene is perhaps TRBD2, from 5 matching bases. This receptor was identified in an adult in good health. The DNA reads as follows: TGTGCCAGCAGTGCGTTGGGAGCGACAAGAAGGTTCTTC. Its translation is CASSALGATRRFF.